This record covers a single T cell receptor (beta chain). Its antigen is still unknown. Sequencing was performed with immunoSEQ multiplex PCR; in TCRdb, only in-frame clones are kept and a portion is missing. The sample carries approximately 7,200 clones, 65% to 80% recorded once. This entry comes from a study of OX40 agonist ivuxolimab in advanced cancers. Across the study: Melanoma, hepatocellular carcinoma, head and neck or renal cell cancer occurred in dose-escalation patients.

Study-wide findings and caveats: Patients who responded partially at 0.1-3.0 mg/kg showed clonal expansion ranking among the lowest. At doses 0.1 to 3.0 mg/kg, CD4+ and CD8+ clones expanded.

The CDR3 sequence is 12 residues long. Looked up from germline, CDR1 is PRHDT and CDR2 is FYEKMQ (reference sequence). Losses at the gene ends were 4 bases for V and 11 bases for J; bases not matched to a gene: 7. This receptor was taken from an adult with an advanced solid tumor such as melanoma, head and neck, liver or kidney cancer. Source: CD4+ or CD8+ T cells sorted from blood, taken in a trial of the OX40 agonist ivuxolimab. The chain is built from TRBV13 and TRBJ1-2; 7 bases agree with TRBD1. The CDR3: CASSSGQALYTF. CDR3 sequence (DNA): TGTGCCAGCAGCTCCGGACAGGCCCTGTACACCTTC.